The present T cell receptor (beta chain) was sequenced within a study of a mutant IDH1 vaccine in newly diagnosed glioma. With 4 bases removed from V and 6 bases from J, the gap between germline ends came to 21 bases. This CDR3 contains 15 residues. Germline-derived CDR1 and CDR2 are SQVTM and ANQGSEA. Time point meaning: week 35, safety follow-up. Vaccine doses each comprised 300 ug of mutant IDH1 20-mer peptide, with topical imiquimod. To note about this clone: The target antigen is unknown.

Produced via immunoSEQ multiplex PCR; TCRdb's table is partial and in-frame only. The sample has about 50,000 clones, 85% to 95% seen once. This TCR was sampled from a middle-aged man with glioma. The sequenced sample was PBMCs, obtained from a glioma patient whose treatment included an IDH1 peptide vaccine. This chain links TRBV29-1 with TRBJ1-1; tentative D call: TRBD1 (6 bases). CDR3 sequence: CSVAGGGRGRPEAFF. The CDR3 DNA reads as TGCAGCGTTGCTGGGGGCGGGAGGGGTCGGCCTGAAGCTTTCTTT. The full variable domain, completed using reference TRBV29-1 and TRBJ1-1, is SAVISQKPSRDICQRGTSLTIQCQVDSQVTMMFWYRQQPGQSLTLIATANQGSEATYESGFVIDKFPISRPNLTFSTLTVSNMSPEDSSIYLCSVAGGGRGRPEAFFGQGTRLTVV.